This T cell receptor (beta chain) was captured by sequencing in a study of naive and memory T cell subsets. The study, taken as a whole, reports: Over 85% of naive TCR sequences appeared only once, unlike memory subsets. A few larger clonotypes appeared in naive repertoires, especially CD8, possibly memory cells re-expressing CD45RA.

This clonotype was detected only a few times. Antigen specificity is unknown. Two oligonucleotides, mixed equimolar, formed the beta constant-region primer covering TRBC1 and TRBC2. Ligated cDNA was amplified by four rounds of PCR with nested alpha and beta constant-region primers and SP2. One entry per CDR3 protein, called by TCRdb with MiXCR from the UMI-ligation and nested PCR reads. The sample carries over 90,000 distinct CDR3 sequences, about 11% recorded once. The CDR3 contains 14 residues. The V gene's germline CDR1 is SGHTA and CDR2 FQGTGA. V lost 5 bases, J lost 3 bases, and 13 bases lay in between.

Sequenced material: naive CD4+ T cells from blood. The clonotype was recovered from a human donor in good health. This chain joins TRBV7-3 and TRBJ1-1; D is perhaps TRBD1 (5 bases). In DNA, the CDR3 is TGTGCCAGCAGCCTGGGACGACAGTACACTGAAGCTTTCTTT. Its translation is CASSLGRQYTEAFF. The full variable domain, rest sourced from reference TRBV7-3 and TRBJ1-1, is GAGVSQTPSNKVTEKGKYVELRCDPISGHTALYWYRQSLGQGPEFLIYFQGTGAADDSGLPNDRFFAVRPEGSVSTLKIQRTERGDSAVYLCASSLGRQYTEAFFGQGTRLTVV.